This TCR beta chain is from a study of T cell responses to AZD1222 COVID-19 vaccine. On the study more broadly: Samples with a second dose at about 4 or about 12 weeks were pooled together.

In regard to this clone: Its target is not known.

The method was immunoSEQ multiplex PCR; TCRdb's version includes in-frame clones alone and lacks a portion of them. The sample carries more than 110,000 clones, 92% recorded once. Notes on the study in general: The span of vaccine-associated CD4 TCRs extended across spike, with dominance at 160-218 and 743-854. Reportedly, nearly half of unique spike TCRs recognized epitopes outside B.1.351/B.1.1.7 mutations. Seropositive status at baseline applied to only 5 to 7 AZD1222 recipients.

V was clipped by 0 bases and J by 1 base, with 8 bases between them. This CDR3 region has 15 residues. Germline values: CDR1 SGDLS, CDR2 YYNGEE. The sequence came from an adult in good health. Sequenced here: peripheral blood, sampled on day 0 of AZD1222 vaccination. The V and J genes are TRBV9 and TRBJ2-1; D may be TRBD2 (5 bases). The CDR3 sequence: CASSVDSGSYNEQFF. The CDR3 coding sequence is TGTGCCAGCAGCGTAGATTCGGGGTCCTACAATGAGCAGTTCTTC.